Shown below are 23 T cell receptor beta chains from a single sample sequenced in a study of blood T cell repertoires in COVID-19. Profiled with immunoSEQ multiplex PCR; TCRdb holds only in-frame clones, not every one. This sample has 75,000 to 90,000 clones, with roughly 86% found just once. The sequencing input was peripheral blood. The receptors were sampled from a man in his fifties with active or convalescent COVID-19.

This chain uses TRBV4-2 with TRBJ1-1, with TRBD1 identical over 7 bases. Germline V gives CDR1 LGHNA, CDR2 YNFKEQ. The trim removed 0 bases at V and 11 bases at J, leaving 6 bases unmatched. This CDR3 has 13 amino acids. As DNA, the CDR3 is TGTGCCAGCAGCCAAGATCCCCAGGGGGTTGCTTTCTTT. Translated, it gives CASSQDPQGVAFF.

This sequence joins TRBV6-1 and TRBJ1-2; D possibly corresponds to TRBD1 (5 bases). The CDR3 contains 16 residues. The V and J ends lost 3 bases and 4 bases respectively, with 18 bases between them. Germline V gene data show CDR1 as MNHNS and CDR2 as SASEGT. CDR3 DNA sequence: TGTGCCAGCAGTGACCCTGCGGAGGGACGAATCTATGGCTACACCTTC. It is translated as CASSDPAEGRIYGYTF.

This clone appeared once. J is TRBJ1-4 and V is TRBV24-1, with 7 nucleotides matching TRBD1. V gave up 7 bases and J gave up 4 bases; unmatched junction bases: 8. The CDR3 runs 15 residues. CDR1 is KGHDR, CDR2 SFDVKD, per germline. The CDR3 DNA reads TGTGCCACCAGCGGAGGGGGCGCATATAATGAAAAACTGTTTTTT. Protein: CATSGGGAYNEKLFF.

The rearrangement joins TRBV5-4 to TRBJ1-2, with D unclear. CDR1 and CDR2 (germline): SGHNT, YYREEE (reference sequence). The CDR3 runs 13 residues. V lost 2 bases and J 3 bases, leaving 8 bases between the germline ends. The DNA for the CDR3 is TGTGCCAGCAGCTTAGAGGTCGACTATGGCTACACCTTC. This translates into CASSLEVDYGYTF. Using reference TRBV5-4 and TRBJ1-2 for the parts outside the CDR3, the full variable domain is ETGVTQSPTHLIKTRGQQVTLRCSSQSGHNTVSWYQQALGQGPQFIFQYYREEENGRGNFPPRFSGLQFPNYSSELNVNALELDDSALYLCASSLEVDYGYTFGSGTRLTVV.

The gene calls are TRBV9 and TRBJ2-4; D is perhaps TRBD1 (6 bases). Germline values: CDR1 SGDLS, CDR2 YYNGEE. The germline V and J ends were trimmed by 0 bases and 1 base, with 8 bases remaining between them. CDR3 length equals 15 residues. CDR3: CASSVAGEAKNIQYF. CDR3 DNA sequence: TGTGCCAGCAGCGTAGCAGGGGAGGCCAAAAACATTCAGTACTTC.

The CDR3 region has the DNA TGTGCCAGCAGCTTAGATTACTACGAGCAGTACTTC. Amino acid sequence: CASSLDYYEQYF. The chain combines TRBV7-2 with TRBJ2-7, with no clear D. V dropped 1 base and J dropped 3 bases, with 4 bases sitting between them. There are 12 residues in the CDR3. CDR1 and CDR2 from the germline V gene are SGHTA and FQGNSA.

The chain's CDR3 is CASSLAAGGFYNEQFF. In nucleotides, the CDR3 is TGCGCCAGCAGCTTGGCAGCGGGGGGGTTCTACAATGAGCAGTTCTTC. The chain employs TRBV5-1 and TRBJ2-1; TRBD2 matches 10 bases. The V segment lost 0 bases and the J segment 3 bases; nucleotides outside the gene matches: 3. In germline, CDR1 is SGHRS, CDR2 YFSETQ. CDR3 length equals 16 residues.

The chain has TRBV21-1 and TRBJ1-4. TRBV21-1 is a pseudogene. The CDR3 length is 15 residues. Here the CDR3 DNA reads TGTGCCAGCAGCCCCGGGGGGGTTATGGTTGAAAAACTGTTTTTT. This codes for CASSPGGVMVEKLFF.

This chain uses TRBV29-1 with TRBJ2-3, with D perhaps matching TRBD1 (5 bases). The CDR3 is 13 residues long. The V gene lost 5 bases and the J gene lost 2 bases, with 11 bases spanning the gap. CDR1 is SQVTM, CDR2 ANQGSEA, per germline. In nucleotides, the CDR3 is TGCAGCGTTTCCAGGGTCCACACAGATACGCAGTATTTT. Encoded protein: CSVSRVHTDTQYF.

This chain links TRBV28 with TRBJ2-5, with TRBD2 identical over 9 bases. CDR1 is MDHEN, CDR2 SYDVKM, per germline. V was clipped by 5 bases and J by 2 bases; unmatched bases: 6. The CDR3 runs 15 residues. The CDR3 bases are TGTGCCAGCAGTATACCTAGCGGGGTTCAAGAGACCCAGTACTTC. Its protein is CASSIPSGVQETQYF.

The J gene is TRBJ1-5, the V gene TRBV19; D remains ambiguous. With 5 bases removed from V and 2 bases from J, the gap between germline ends came to 7 bases. The CDR3 spans 13 residues. Germline V gene lookup returns CDR1 LNHDA and CDR2 SQIVND (reference sequence). This chain's CDR3 is CASSARGNQPQHF. The CDR3 coding sequence is TGTGCCAGTAGTGCCCGGGGCAATCAGCCCCAGCATTTT.

CDR3 in amino acids: CASSLQGMQETQYF. As DNA, the CDR3 is TGCGCCAGCAGCTTACAGGGGATGCAAGAGACCCAGTACTTC. V usage is TRBV5-1 and J usage is TRBJ2-5; 7 positions match TRBD1. CDR1 SGHRS and CDR2 YFSETQ come from the germline V gene. There are 14 residues in the CDR3. Trimming took 2 bases from V and 2 from J; bases not matched to a gene: 3.

The chain combines TRBV19 with TRBJ1-1; D not certain. With 2 bases removed from V and 7 bases from J, the gap between germline ends came to 5 bases. The CDR3 contains 11 residues. Per germline, CDR1 LNHDA and CDR2 SQIVND (reference sequence). DNA for the CDR3: TGTGCCAGTAGTATACTAGATGAAGCTTTCTTT. It translates to CASSILDEAFF.

V gene TRBV4-1 combines with J gene TRBJ2-3; D ambiguous. Germline V gene lookup returns CDR1 MGHRA and CDR2 YSYEKL. This CDR3 is 15 amino acids long. V lost 0 bases to trimming and J lost 2 bases, with 9 bases between them. The CDR3 nucleotides read TGCGCCAGCAGCCAAGATCCTCTTTCCACAGATACGCAGTATTTT. This encodes CASSQDPLSTDTQYF.

The V and J genes are TRBV28 and TRBJ2-1; 9 positions match TRBD2. V lost 4 bases to trimming and J lost 9 bases; unmatched junction nucleotides: 13. The CDR3 runs 16 residues. Germline CDR1 and CDR2: MDHEN and SYDVKM. CDR3 amino acids: CASSSPGGGARSEQFF. CDR3 nucleotides: TGTGCCAGCAGTTCCCCTGGCGGGGGGGCCCGAAGTGAGCAGTTCTTC.

The J gene is TRBJ1-5, the V gene TRBV5-6; D is perhaps TRBD1 (6 bases). CDR1 and CDR2 from the germline V gene are SGHDT and YYEEEE. The V end lost 4 bases, the J end lost 3 bases, and 11 bases lay between the germline ends. This CDR3 is built from 14 residues. The CDR3 sequence is CASSAGTHNQPQHF. The CDR3 DNA reads as TGTGCCAGCAGCGCAGGGACACACAATCAGCCCCAGCATTTT.

In this sample, this clone turned up once. The chain uses TRBV9 and TRBJ2-2, with TRBD1 matching 9 bases. The V gene end was trimmed by 1 base and the J gene end by 0 bases; junction bases not matched to a gene: 4. There are 17 residues in the CDR3. Germline V gives CDR1 SGDLS, CDR2 YYNGEE. In DNA, the CDR3 is TGTGCCAGCAGCGTAATTGGGACAGGGACGAACACCGGGGAGCTGTTTTTT. Its protein product is CASSVIGTGTNTGELFF.

This clone is a singleton in its sample. The chain carries TRBV7-2 and TRBJ1-2, with 8 positions matching TRBD1. Looked up from germline, CDR1 is SGHTA and CDR2 is FQGNSA. The CDR3 is made up of 16 amino acids. J gave up 2 bases and V 1 base, and 6 bases lay outside the gene matches. Here the CDR3 reads CASSLVVGQGNYGYTF. The CDR3 DNA reads as TGTGCCAGCAGCTTAGTAGTAGGACAGGGAAACTATGGCTACACCTTC.

The rearrangement joins TRBV20-1 to TRBJ2-7, with D possibly TRBD2 on 5 matching bases. Between the trimmed V and J ends, which lost 3 bases and 4 bases, there was a span of 7 bases. This CDR3 has 11 residues. Germline CDR1 DFQATT, CDR2 SNEGSKA (reference sequence). CDR3 protein: CSASAGYEQYF. The CDR3 DNA sequence: TGCAGTGCTAGTGCGGGTTACGAGCAGTACTTC.

This chain connects TRBV5-1 to TRBJ2-2; 12 bases match TRBD2. CDR1 SGHRS and CDR2 YFSETQ come from the germline V gene. CDR3 length equals 18 residues. The J segment lost 2 bases and the V segment lost 2 bases, leaving 7 bases of the junction unmatched. The CDR3 bases are TGCGCCAGCAGCTTCCTGACTAGCGGGGGTTCAAACACCGGGGAGCTGTTTTTT. This codes for CASSFLTSGGSNTGELFF.

The chain couples TRBV7-2 to TRBJ1-6, with D possibly TRBD1 on 5 matching bases. Germline V gives CDR1 SGHTA, CDR2 FQGNSA. V was trimmed by 1 base and J by 7 bases, leaving 11 bases between them. The CDR3 consists of 15 residues. The CDR3 DNA sequence: TGTGCCAGCAGCTTAGTAAGGGGAACGAATTCACCCCTCCACTTT. It specifies CASSLVRGTNSPLHF.

This clone was observed a few times. CDR3 loop: CAWNPGGTKNIQYF. Written as DNA, the CDR3 is TGTGCCTGGAATCCAGGGGGGACCAAAAACATTCAGTACTTC. The chain employs TRBV30 and TRBJ2-4; TRBD1 is a possible D gene (7 bases). Trimming took 4 bases from V and 2 from J, leaving 12 bases between them. Per germline, CDR1 GTSNPN and CDR2 SVGIG (reference sequence). This CDR3 contains 14 residues.

V gene TRBV6-2 or TRBV6-3 combines with J gene TRBJ2-7; tentative D call: TRBD2 (6 bases). The V gene's germline CDR1 is MNHEY and CDR2 SVGEGT. The V end lost 2 bases, the J end lost 9 bases, and 17 bases lay between the germline ends. The CDR3 contains 14 residues. CDR3 nucleotide sequence: TGTGCCAGCAGTTACCCCCCGGCTAGCGTATGGCAGTACTTC. Residues: CASSYPPASVWQYF.